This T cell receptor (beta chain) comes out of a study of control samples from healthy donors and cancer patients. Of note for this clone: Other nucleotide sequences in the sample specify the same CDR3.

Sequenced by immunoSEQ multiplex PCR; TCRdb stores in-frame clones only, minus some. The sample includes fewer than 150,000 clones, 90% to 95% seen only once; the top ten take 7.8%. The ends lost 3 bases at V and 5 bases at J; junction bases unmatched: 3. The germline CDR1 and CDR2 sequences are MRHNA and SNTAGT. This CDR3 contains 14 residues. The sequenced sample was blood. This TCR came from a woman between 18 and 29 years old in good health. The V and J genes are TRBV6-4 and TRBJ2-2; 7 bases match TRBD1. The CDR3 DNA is TGTGCCAGCAGTGAACAGGGGTGGACCGGGGAGCTGTTTTTT. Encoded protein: CASSEQGWTGELFF.